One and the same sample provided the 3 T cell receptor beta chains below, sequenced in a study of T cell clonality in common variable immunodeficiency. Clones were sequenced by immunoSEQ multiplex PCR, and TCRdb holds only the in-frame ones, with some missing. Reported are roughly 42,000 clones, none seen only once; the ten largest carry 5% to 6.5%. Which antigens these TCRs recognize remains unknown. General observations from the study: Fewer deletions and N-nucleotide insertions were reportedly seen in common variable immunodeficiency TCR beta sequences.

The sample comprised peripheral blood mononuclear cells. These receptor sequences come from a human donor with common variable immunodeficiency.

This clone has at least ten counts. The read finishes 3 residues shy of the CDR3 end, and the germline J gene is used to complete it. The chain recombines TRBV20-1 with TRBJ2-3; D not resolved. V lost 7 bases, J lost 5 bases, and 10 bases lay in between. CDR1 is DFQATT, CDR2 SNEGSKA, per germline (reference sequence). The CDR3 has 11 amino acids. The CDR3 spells CSVLGEDTQYF. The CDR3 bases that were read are TGCAGTGTCCTCGGTGAAGATACG.

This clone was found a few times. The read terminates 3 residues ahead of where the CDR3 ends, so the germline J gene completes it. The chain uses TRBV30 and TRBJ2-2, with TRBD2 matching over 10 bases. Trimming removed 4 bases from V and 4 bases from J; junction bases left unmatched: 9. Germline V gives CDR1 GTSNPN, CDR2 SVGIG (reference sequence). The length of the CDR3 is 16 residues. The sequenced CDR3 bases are TGTGCCTGGACACCTAGCGGGAGTTCCAGCACCGGGGAG. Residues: CAWTPSGSSSTGE. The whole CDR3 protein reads CAWTPSGSSSTGELFF.

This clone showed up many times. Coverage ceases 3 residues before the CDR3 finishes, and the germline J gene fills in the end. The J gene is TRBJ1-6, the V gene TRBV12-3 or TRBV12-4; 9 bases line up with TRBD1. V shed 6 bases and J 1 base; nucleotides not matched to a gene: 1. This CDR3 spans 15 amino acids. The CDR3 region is CASRTGGSYNSPLHF. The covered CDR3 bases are TGTGCCAGCAGGACAGGGGGGTCCTATAATTCACCC.